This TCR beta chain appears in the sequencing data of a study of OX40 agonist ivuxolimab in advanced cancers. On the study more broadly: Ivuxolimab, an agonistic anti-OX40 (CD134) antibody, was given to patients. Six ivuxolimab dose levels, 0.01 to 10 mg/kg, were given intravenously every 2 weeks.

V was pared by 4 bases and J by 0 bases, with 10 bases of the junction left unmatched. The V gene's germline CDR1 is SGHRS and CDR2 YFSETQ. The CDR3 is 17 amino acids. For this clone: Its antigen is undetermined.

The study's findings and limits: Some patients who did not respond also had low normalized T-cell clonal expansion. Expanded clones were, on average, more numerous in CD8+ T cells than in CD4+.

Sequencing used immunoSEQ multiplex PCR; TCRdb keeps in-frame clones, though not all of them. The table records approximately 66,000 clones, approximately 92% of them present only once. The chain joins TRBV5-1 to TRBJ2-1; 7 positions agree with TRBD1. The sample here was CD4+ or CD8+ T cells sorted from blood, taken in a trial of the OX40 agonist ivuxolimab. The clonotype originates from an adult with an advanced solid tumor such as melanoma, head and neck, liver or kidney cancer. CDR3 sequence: CASSGWDSYSSYNEQFF. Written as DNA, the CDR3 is TGCGCCAGCAGCGGATGGGACAGCTATAGCTCCTACAATGAGCAGTTCTTC.